The 29 T cell receptor beta chains listed next were all sequenced from one sample in a study of patients and donors after allogeneic stem cell transplantation. MiXCR, run by TCRdb on the RT-PCR reads, gives a single entry per CDR3 protein. Counted here are fewer than 200,000 distinct CDR3 sequences, approximately 30% occurring once; the ten biggest clones make up around 3.3%. Sequenced: blood, either unsorted or a sorted T cell fraction (not recorded which). These receptors were collected from a human donor who was either an allogeneic HSCT recipient or a stem cell or donor lymphocyte infusion donor (not recorded which). It is not recorded whose cells these are; they may come from a transplant donor.

This clonotype was found once. The chain has TRBV5-1 and TRBJ2-5; TRBD1 or TRBD2 may be the D gene (6 bases each). The CDR3 is 13 residues long. The V gene lost 6 bases and the J gene lost 1 base, with 10 bases spanning the gap. In germline, CDR1 is SGHRS, CDR2 YFSETQ. Written as DNA, the CDR3 is TGCGCCAGCACAGAGGGGGGCCAAGAGACCCAGTACTTC. Encoded protein: CASTEGGQETQYF.

The V gene is TRBV20-1, the J gene TRBJ2-7; 10 bases are a match to TRBD2. Germline V CDR1 and CDR2: DFQATT, SNEGSKA (reference sequence). The length of the CDR3 is 15 residues. V shed 5 bases, J shed 1 base, and the junction held 8 bases outside the gene matches. The CDR3 DNA is TGCAGTGCTCTTCTAGCGGGAGTACTATCCTACGAGCAGTACTTC. Protein: CSALLAGVLSYEQYF.

This clonotype was seen many times. The rearrangement joins TRBV2 to TRBJ1-5, with D tentatively TRBD1 (5 bases). This CDR3 is built from 15 residues. Trimming took 6 bases from V and 7 from J, leaving 19 bases between them. Germline assignment: CDR1 SNHLY and CDR2 FYNNEI. CDR3 in DNA: TGTGCCAGCAGGAAGGGACTCCAATTGGGACAGCCCCAGCATTTT. This gives the protein CASRKGLQLGQPQHF.

The CDR3 DNA is TGTGCCAGCAGCGTAAGGTGGGAGGGAGAAAAACTGTTTTTT. Amino acid sequence: CASSVRWEGEKLFF. The V and J genes are TRBV9 and TRBJ1-4; D gene ambiguous. CDR3 length: 14 amino acids. V was shortened by 1 base and J by 8 bases, with 12 bases between the two germline ends. Germline CDR1 and CDR2: SGDLS and YYNGEE.

The chain carries TRBV6-6 and TRBJ2-7; possibly TRBD1 for D (5 bases). CDR1 MNHNY and CDR2 SVGAGI come from the germline V gene (reference sequence). This CDR3 comprises 13 residues. With 6 bases removed from V and 6 bases from J, the gap between germline ends came to 15 bases. CDR3 nucleotides: TGTGCCAGCAGATTCTTAGACAGAACCGAGCAGTACTTC. It codes for CASRFLDRTEQYF.

The V and J genes are TRBV30 and TRBJ2-3; 9 nucleotides match TRBD2. The germline gives CDR1 GTSNPN, CDR2 SVGIG (reference sequence). The V segment lost 3 bases and the J segment 2 bases; nucleotides outside the gene matches: 9. CDR3 size: 16 residues. In DNA, the CDR3 is TGTGCCTGGAGGGTTAGCGGGAGAAGCGACACAGATACGCAGTATTTT. As protein: CAWRVSGRSDTDTQYF. Full variable domain (remainder filled in from reference TRBV30 and TRBJ2-3): SQTIHQWPATLVQPVGSPLSLECTVEGTSNPNLYWYRQAAGRGLQLLFYSVGIGQISSEVPQNLSASRPQDRQFILSSKKLLLSDSGFYLCAWRVSGRSDTDTQYFGPGTRLTVL.

Only one count was recorded for this clonotype. This clone may be a read error of a much larger clone one base away. No conserved phenylalanine or tryptophan ends this CDR3, so it is likely a read error. The chain is built from TRBV5-1 and TRBJ1-1; 8 nucleotides line up with TRBD1. V lost 1 base to trimming and J lost 3 bases; unmatched junction nucleotides: 2. The CDR3 runs 14 residues. Germline V gene sequence: CDR1 SGHRS, CDR2 YFSETQ. The CDR3 loop reads CASSLQGAYTEAFL. The CDR3 DNA is TGCGCCAGCAGCTTGCAGGGGGCGTACACTGAAGCTTTCTTG.

V and J are TRBV25-1 and TRBJ2-3, with 7 bases matching TRBD1. This CDR3 spans 16 amino acids. Trimming at V came to 1 base and at J to 1 base, leaving 5 bases not matched to a gene. Per the germline V gene, CDR1 is MGHDK and CDR2 is SYGVNS. This CDR3 is CASSEWGQGGTDTQYF. The CDR3 DNA is TGTGCCAGCAGTGAATGGGGCCAGGGGGGCACAGATACGCAGTATTTT.

This clonotype was seen a handful of times. V and J are TRBV4-2 and TRBJ1-2; 7 bases are shared with TRBD1. Germline assignment: CDR1 LGHNA and CDR2 YNFKEQ. This CDR3 region has 17 residues. The J segment lost 5 bases and the V segment lost 0 bases, leaving 12 bases of the junction unmatched. This CDR3 is CASSQDFRDSPPYGYTF. The CDR3 coding sequence is TGTGCCAGCAGCCAAGACTTCCGGGACAGCCCCCCGTATGGCTACACCTTC.

The chain couples TRBV20-1 to TRBJ2-1, with TRBD2 matching 13 bases. Germline V gene lookup returns CDR1 DFQATT and CDR2 SNEGSKA (reference sequence). The CDR3 has 14 amino acids. V shed 5 bases, J shed 5 bases, and the junction held 3 bases outside the gene matches. CDR3 loop: CSAELAGGNNEQFF. In nucleotides, the CDR3 is TGCAGTGCTGAACTAGCGGGAGGGAACAATGAGCAGTTCTTC.

This clonotype has ten or more counts. The chain joins TRBV4-3 to TRBJ1-4; D not resolved. Trimming left V 4 bases short and J 7 bases short, with 10 bases between. The CDR3 runs to 13 residues. The germline CDR1 and CDR2 sequences are LGHNA and YSLEER. The CDR3 here is CASSRFVFEKLFF. CDR3 coding DNA: TGCGCCAGCAGCCGGTTTGTTTTTGAAAAACTGTTTTTT.

The chain has TRBV4-1 and TRBJ2-2; no clear D. Trimming shortened V by 0 bases and J by 4 bases, and 3 bases separated the two germline ends. The germline V gene has CDR1 MGHRA and CDR2 YSYEKL. The CDR3 runs 13 residues. The CDR3, as DNA: TGCGCCAGCAGCCAAGACATCACCGGGGAGCTGTTTTTT. It codes for CASSQDITGELFF.

The rearrangement links TRBV6-5 to TRBJ2-1, with 8 bases fitting TRBD1. V shed 4 bases, J shed 9 bases, and the junction held 14 bases outside the gene matches. From germline, CDR1 is MNHEY and CDR2 SVGAGI. The CDR3 runs to 16 residues. CDR3 in amino acids: CASSWDRYLNNGEQFF. CDR3 in DNA: TGTGCCAGCAGTTGGGACAGGTACCTTAATAACGGTGAGCAGTTCTTC.

This clonotype was detected only a few times. This sequence joins TRBV6-2 or TRBV6-3 and TRBJ2-7; D uncertain. The V gene's germline CDR1 is MNHEY and CDR2 SVGEGT. The CDR3 contains 11 residues. The V gene lost 10 bases and the J gene lost 4 bases, with 11 bases spanning the gap. The chain's CDR3 is CATKDPYEQYF. Here the CDR3 DNA reads TGTGCCACCAAAGACCCTTACGAGCAGTACTTC.

This chain joins TRBV4-1 and TRBJ2-1, with D possibly called TRBD1 or TRBD2 (6 bases each). CDR1 is MGHRA and CDR2 is YSYEKL in the germline V gene. The CDR3 totals 18 residues. The V gene lost 7 bases and the J gene lost 0 bases, with 22 bases spanning the gap. CDR3: CASTVYRGEDGSYNEQFF. The CDR3 DNA reads TGCGCCAGCACCGTCTATAGGGGGGAGGATGGCTCCTACAATGAGCAGTTCTTC.

This clonotype has a handful of counts. The rearrangement joins TRBV20-1 to TRBJ2-1; D remains ambiguous. The V gene's germline CDR1 is DFQATT and CDR2 SNEGSKA (reference sequence). V gave up 6 bases and J gave up 8 bases, with 8 bases separating them. The CDR3 totals 10 residues. The chain's CDR3 is CSALNHEQFF. Written as DNA, the CDR3 is TGCAGTGCCCTTAATCATGAGCAGTTCTTC.

The rearrangement uses TRBV7-2 and TRBJ2-1; maybe TRBD1 (6 bases). Trimming cost V 7 bases and J 4 bases, with 14 bases left between them. Germline lookup yields CDR1 SGHTA and CDR2 FQGNSA. The CDR3 has 14 amino acids. Here the CDR3 DNA reads TGTGCCAGCACCGCTAGGGGGTTTTACAATGAGCAGTTCTTC. Amino acids: CASTARGFYNEQFF.

About this clonotype itself: The junction departs from germline at one end; a sequencing error may be responsible. The chain uses TRBV4-3 and TRBJ1-1; 7 bases line up with TRBD1. The CDR3 extends over 14 amino acids. Germline CDR1 reads LGHNA; CDR2 reads YSLEER. Here the CDR3 DNA reads TGCGCCAGCAGCCCTCATCCTTCGGACAGGTTTGTCTTATTT. Its protein is CASSPHPSDRFVLF.

The CDR3 DNA reads as TGTGCCATCAGTGAGCCCTCGACAGGTCAGCTCTACGAGCAGTACTTC. Protein product: CAISEPSTGQLYEQYF. The rearrangement joins TRBV10-3 to TRBJ2-7; the D gene is possibly TRBD1 (6 bases). V shed 2 bases and J shed 3 bases, with 17 bases lying between them. Germline CDR1 and CDR2: ENHRY and SYGVKD. The CDR3 contains 16 residues.

In DNA form, the CDR3 reads TGTGCTAGTGGTCTGTTCAATAGGGGCAATGAGCAGTTCTTC. Translating it yields CASGLFNRGNEQFF. The rearrangement uses TRBV12-5 and TRBJ2-1, with a possible D match to TRBD1 (5 bases). The V and J ends lost 5 bases and 6 bases respectively, with 14 bases between them. Looked up from germline, CDR1 is LGHNT and CDR2 is FRNRAP. The CDR3 has 14 amino acids.

On this clonotype itself: A read error may produce the germline difference seen at one junction end. For the CDR3, the DNA is TGTGCCAGCAGTTTAGGCCAGTCCGGATGCTTC. Its translation is CASSLGQSGCF. The V gene is TRBV12-3 or TRBV12-4, the J gene TRBJ2-7; D not resolved. The length of the CDR3 is 11 residues.

A few counts support this clonotype. This rearrangement joins TRBV6-6 to TRBJ1-5; D ambiguous. There are 13 residues in the CDR3. V gave up 2 bases and J gave up 7 bases, with 9 bases separating them. The germline CDR1 and CDR2 sequences are MNHNY and SVGAGI (reference sequence). The CDR3 DNA reads as TGTGCCAGCAGTTACAACAGAGAGCAGCCCCAGCATTTT. As protein: CASSYNREQPQHF.

There are a few counts of this clonotype. The chain joins TRBV20-1 to TRBJ2-4; 8 nucleotides align to TRBD2. Trimming cost V 1 base and J 4 bases; bases outside gene matches: 15. CDR1 is DFQATT and CDR2 is SNEGSKA in the germline V gene (reference sequence). The CDR3 extends over 18 amino acids. The CDR3 region is CSARAPLSGGPSKNIQYF. The CDR3 coding sequence is TGCAGTGCTAGAGCTCCTTTGTCGGGGGGGCCCTCAAAAAACATTCAGTACTTC.

The table lists this clonotype with a few counts. The V and J genes are TRBV4-2 and TRBJ1-5; no definite D call. The CDR3 spans 14 residues. Germline V gene data show CDR1 as LGHNA and CDR2 as YNFKEQ. The V end was cut by 5 bases, the J end by 3 bases, with 11 bases between. The CDR3 coding sequence is TGTGCCAGCAGCTCGGGAGATTACAATCAGCCCCAGCATTTT. This translates into CASSSGDYNQPQHF.

Worth noting for this clonotype: The CDR3 carries no conserved terminal phenylalanine or tryptophan, so it likely arises from a read error. The chain is built from TRBV4-1 and TRBJ1-2, with a tentative D call TRBD1 (6 bases). V shed 4 bases and J shed 1 base, with 13 bases lying between them. Germline V gene lookup returns CDR1 MGHRA and CDR2 YSYEKL. CDR3 length: 15 amino acids. The DNA for the CDR3 is TGCGCCAGCAGCCCGAGGACAGTTGATAACTATGGCTACACCCTC. This encodes CASSPRTVDNYGYTL.

This clonotype came up a few times. The chain employs TRBV20-1 and TRBJ2-4; D perhaps matches TRBD2 (6 bases). The V gene lost 0 bases and the J gene lost 3 bases, with 15 bases spanning the gap. Germline V gives CDR1 DFQATT, CDR2 SNEGSKA (reference sequence). This CDR3 has 16 residues. CDR3 residues: CSARDLGRGGKNIQYF. As DNA, the CDR3 is TGCAGTGCTAGAGATCTGGGACGGGGAGGCAAAAACATTCAGTACTTC.

The sample holds many counts of this clonotype. This chain links TRBV6-5 with TRBJ1-1, with D possibly being TRBD1 (6 bases). Germline V gene sequence: CDR1 MNHEY, CDR2 SVGAGI. The CDR3 covers 14 residues. The V end was cut by 5 bases, the J end by 4 bases, with 14 bases between. CDR3: CASSAGVTRTEAFF. The CDR3 nucleotides are TGTGCCAGCAGTGCAGGGGTGACGCGCACTGAAGCTTTCTTT.

V is TRBV5-1 and J is TRBJ1-1, with D tentatively TRBD1 (6 bases). The CDR3 has 12 residues. CDR1 and CDR2 from the germline V gene are SGHRS and YFSETQ. Trimming took 1 base from V and 8 from J, leaving 9 bases between them. The CDR3 protein is CASSLQGQEAFF. CDR3 DNA sequence: TGCGCCAGCAGCTTGCAGGGGCAAGAAGCTTTCTTT.

This clonotype was counted between two and nine times. The rearrangement uses TRBV18 and TRBJ1-5; a weak D match, TRBD1 (6 bases). The CDR3 loop spans 15 amino acids. The germline gives CDR1 KGHSH, CDR2 LQKENI. V lost 3 bases and J 6 bases, leaving 15 bases between the germline ends. In nucleotides, the CDR3 is TGTGCCAGCTCACCGTCCCTAGGGGGAAGTCAGCCCCAGCATTTT. It translates to CASSPSLGGSQPQHF. Using reference TRBV18 and TRBJ1-5 for the parts outside the CDR3, the full variable domain is NAGVMQNPRHLVRRRGQEARLRCSPMKGHSHVYWYRQLPEEGLKFMVYLQKENIIDESGMPKERFSAEFPKEGPSILRIQQVVRGDSAAYFCASSPSLGGSQPQHFGDGTRLSIL.